This is a list of T cell receptor beta chains from one sample in a study of T cells in tuberculosis. The data were produced by immunoSEQ multiplex PCR, yet TCRdb's version contains in-frame clones alone and is incomplete. The sample contains some 41,000 clones, 94% of which appear only once. Sequencing used PBMCs. The receptors originated from a donor aged 10 to 29 with latent tuberculosis or without tuberculosis infection. Some clones in this sample may be carry-over from other donors' samples. Both conserved end residues are part of each CDR3. Each record gives: V gene, CDR3 protein.

TRBV4-3	CASSLTGLPNEQFF
TRBV28	CASNPSAGTGSGYTF
TRBV4-3	CASSQDQAGGPFSEQFF
TRBV7-9	CASREEAGELFF
TRBV19	CASSLGTENQPQHF
TRBV7-9	CASSPTHKNTQYF
TRBV5-1	CATTQGPGTGELFF
TRBV6-1	CASSEAWEYYEQYF
TRBV7-3	CASSLRSKGEGGSYNEQFF
TRBV28	CASSLLADGPIVYGYTF
TRBV25-1	CASSTQGQSYEQYF
TRBV6-4	CASSLAGGPDTQYF
TRBV4-3	CASSPDSGHLTEAFF
TRBV4-1	CASSPGIPGVAEKLFF
TRBV4-1	CASSQGPGESYEQYF
TRBV7-3	CASSPDRVGEQYF
TRBV6-1	CASSEDPGHKFYGYTF
TRBV2	CASRSRSSTGMSSYNEQFF
TRBV25-1	CASSEGGTSLNEQFF
TRBV4-2	CASSQESSPRTDTQYF
TRBV18	CASSRGSGKGTFNEQFF
TRBV5-5	CASSLERGNQPQHF
TRBV28	CASSSWTDYEQYF
TRBV7-2	CASSLRGSSNEKLFF
TRBV19	CASSWPTGKGLTTNTGELFF
TRBV4-1	CASSFPGQTDNEQFF
TRBV10-3	CAPHRGQGDYGYTF
TRBV4-3	CASSQVTSGSTNEKLFF
TRBV6-1	CASSEELTRSSYEQYF
TRBV7-9	CASGGLSGGIYEQYF
TRBV29-1	CSVAPEVAGVSYEQYF
TRBV7-9	CASSLSGGLVNEQFF
TRBV7-9	CASSFGAGYEQYF
TRBV7-9	CASSLGEGWAFF
TRBV27	CASSFLGTSGNEQFF
TRBV5-5	CASSEWGVNYGYTF
TRBV5-1	CASNVGDRSRGYTF
TRBV5-1	CASSSARGNAKWLTGELFF
TRBV27	CASSFTTGGGYTF
TRBV19	CASSIMQKAGNTEAFF
TRBV6-5	CASRALSSGTEAFF
TRBV7-4	CASSLPLGRERSETQYF
TRBV30	CAWRGGRQALNYYEQYF
TRBV27	CASSFQGFGNIQYF
TRBV10-3	CAISEAGWGTGSDTQYF
TRBV5-6	CASSDRPEGRTEAFF
TRBV19	CATKREVNDFGTEAFF
TRBV7-3	CASSLWPGATYNEQFF